The 20 T cell receptor beta chains listed next were all sequenced from one sample in a study of blood T cell repertoires in COVID-19 (TCRdb year 2020). The library relied on the immunoSEQ multiplex PCR assay. The table comes from immuneACCESS by way of TCRdb, which keeps in-frame sequences with V and J called. Part of the clones is missing from these tables; in studies checked, under half for an unresolved V gene and the rest for unknown reasons. The table for this sample lists 110,000 or so clones; 81% of them were counted only once. The ten largest clones take up over 35% of the sample. Input material: peripheral blood. The source of these receptors is a man aged 80 or over with acute or convalescent COVID-19.

This clone was seen a single time. This chain uses TRBV5-1 with TRBJ1-6; D gene uncertain. The CDR3 loop spans 15 amino acids. Trimming removed 0 bases at V and 5 bases at J, with 9 bases between. Germline-derived CDR1 and CDR2 are SGHRS and YFSETQ. The CDR3 DNA is TGCGCCAGCAGCTTGGCGCCTCGAGATAATTCACCCCTCCACTTT. This translates into CASSLAPRDNSPLHF. The full variable domain, rest sourced from reference TRBV5-1 and TRBJ1-6, is KAGVTQTPRYLIKTRGQQVTLSCSPISGHRSVSWYQQTPGQGLQFLFEYFSETQRNKGNFPGRFSGRQFSNSRSEMNVSTLELGDSALYLCASSLAPRDNSPLHFGNGTRLTVT.

The chain joins TRBV18 to TRBJ2-5, with 10 bases identical to TRBD2. V shed 6 bases, J shed 3 bases, and the junction held 10 bases outside the gene matches. The CDR3 length is 16 residues. Looked up from germline, CDR1 is KGHSH and CDR2 is LQKENI. The CDR3 nucleotides read TGTGCCAGCTCTCCCCGTGGAGCGGGAGGGAAAGAGACCCAGTACTTC. Translating gives CASSPRGAGGKETQYF.

The V call is TRBV20-1, the J call TRBJ2-3, with D possibly matching TRBD1 (5 bases). The CDR3 spans 10 residues. Germline V gene sequence: CDR1 DFQATT, CDR2 SNEGSKA (reference sequence). V gave up 8 bases and J gave up 9 bases, with 12 bases separating them. CDR3 coding DNA: TGCAGTTTTTACAGGAAAACGCAGTATTTT. It yields the protein CSFYRKTQYF.

The CDR3 DNA reads as TGTGCCAGCAGTTACTCGGCAGGGGCCTACTACGAGCAGTACTTC. This sequence encodes CASSYSAGAYYEQYF. The chain recombines TRBV6-5 with TRBJ2-7; perhaps TRBD1 as D (6 bases). The CDR3 totals 15 residues. Trimming removed 0 bases at V and 3 bases at J, with 12 bases between. Per germline, CDR1 MNHEY and CDR2 SVGAGI.

V usage is TRBV12-3 or TRBV12-4 and J usage is TRBJ2-5, with 10 bases fitting TRBD1. With 5 bases clipped from V and 5 bases from J, the junction kept 2 bases outside the gene matches. The CDR3 is 13 residues long. This CDR3 reads CASSTDRGETQYF. The CDR3 region has the DNA TGTGCCAGCAGTACGGACAGGGGGGAGACCCAGTACTTC.

The chain recombines TRBV4-3 with TRBJ2-1, with TRBD2 matching over 7 bases. The length of the CDR3 is 16 residues. Trimming at V came to 4 bases and at J to 2 bases, leaving 8 bases not matched to a gene. Germline V gene data show CDR1 as LGHNA and CDR2 as YSLEER. CDR3 nucleotides: TGCGCCAGCAGCCGAATTGGCGGGAGCGCCTACAATGAGCAGTTCTTC. Translated, it gives CASSRIGGSAYNEQFF.

The V and J genes are TRBV28 and TRBJ2-7; D is possibly TRBD2 (5 bases). The CDR3 loop spans 19 amino acids. Germline V lookup: CDR1 MDHEN, CDR2 SYDVKM. The V gene lost 6 bases and the J gene lost 2 bases, with 29 bases spanning the gap. The CDR3 nucleotides read TGTGCCAGCAGACCCCCTCTCGGGGTTGGGAAGCGGAACACCTACGAGCAGTACTTC. Its protein is CASRPPLGVGKRNTYEQYF.

The chain has TRBV4-3 and TRBJ1-1; 8 bases match TRBD1. The germline V gene encodes CDR1 LGHNA and CDR2 YSLEER. V shed 4 bases, J shed 1 base, and the junction held 8 bases outside the gene matches. The CDR3 has 16 amino acids. The CDR3 nucleotides read TGCGCCAGCAGCCGCGCAGGGGGCTTTTCGAACACTGAAGCTTTCTTT. It yields the protein CASSRAGGFSNTEAFF.

Only a few counts were recorded for this clone. J is TRBJ2-3 and V is TRBV28; D is possibly TRBD1 (6 bases). This CDR3 region has 14 residues. The germline gives CDR1 MDHEN, CDR2 SYDVKM. Trimming shortened V by 2 bases and J by 2 bases, and 8 bases separated the two germline ends. CDR3 coding DNA: TGTGCCAGCAGTTTACAGGGGTACACAGATACGCAGTATTTT. This gives the protein CASSLQGYTDTQYF.

The V and J genes are TRBV28 and TRBJ2-7; the match to TRBD1 covers 9 bases. The V gene's germline CDR1 is MDHEN and CDR2 SYDVKM. The trim removed 6 bases at V and 8 bases at J, leaving 8 bases unmatched. CDR3 length equals 13 residues. The CDR3 DNA reads as TGTGCCAGCAGACATCCACAGGGGGCCAAGCAGTACTTC. Its protein product is CASRHPQGAKQYF.

V gene TRBV24-1 combines with J gene TRBJ2-7; the D gene is possibly TRBD1 (5 bases). From germline, CDR1 is KGHDR and CDR2 SFDVKD. This CDR3 contains 13 residues. With 4 bases removed from V and 4 bases from J, the gap between germline ends came to 10 bases. The CDR3 loop is CATSDPNRYEQYF. The CDR3 DNA follows: TGTGCCACCAGTGACCCAAACAGGTACGAGCAGTACTTC.

This sequence joins TRBV6-5 and TRBJ1-5; a possible D gene is TRBD1 (5 bases). The CDR3 has 15 amino acids. V was clipped by 6 bases and J by 0 bases, with 12 bases between them. Germline lookup yields CDR1 MNHEY and CDR2 SVGAGI. The CDR3 loop is CASREQTASNQPQHF. For the CDR3, the DNA is TGTGCCAGCAGAGAGCAGACAGCTAGCAATCAGCCCCAGCATTTT.

The genes are TRBV28 and TRBJ2-3; 8 nucleotides match TRBD2. Per germline, CDR1 MDHEN and CDR2 SYDVKM. With V trimmed by 4 bases and J by 5 bases, 11 bases remained unmatched. The CDR3 is 16 amino acids. The CDR3, as DNA: TGTGCCAGCAGTTCCCCCATCCGCGGGAGGATAGATACGCAGTATTTT. Its protein is CASSSPIRGRIDTQYF.

This clone has only a few counts. CDR3 sequence: CASSLEVAVSNYGYTF. CDR3 bases: TGTGCCAGCAGCTTAGAAGTGGCAGTGTCCAACTATGGCTACACCTTC. The gene calls are TRBV7-2 and TRBJ1-2; no reliable D call. Trimming removed 1 base from V and 2 bases from J, with 14 bases in between. Germline-derived CDR1 and CDR2 are SGHTA and FQGNSA. CDR3 length equals 16 residues.

The chain combines TRBV19 with TRBJ2-2; no reliable D call. Germline loops: CDR1 LNHDA, CDR2 SQIVND (reference sequence). This CDR3 has 14 amino acids. V was shortened by 5 bases and J by 0 bases, with 7 bases between the two germline ends. CDR3 DNA: TGTGCCAGTAGTGAGAGCGCGAACACCGGGGAGCTGTTTTTT. Encoded protein: CASSESANTGELFF.

The chain's CDR3 is CASSLSGTVNTGELFF. CDR3 in DNA: TGCGCCAGCAGCCTATCCGGGACAGTGAACACCGGGGAGCTGTTTTTT. The rearrangement links TRBV4-1 to TRBJ2-2, with 7 bases that match TRBD1. With 4 bases clipped from V and 1 base from J, the junction kept 6 bases outside the gene matches. The CDR3 spans 16 residues. Germline V lookup: CDR1 MGHRA, CDR2 YSYEKL.

This chain uses TRBV19 with TRBJ2-7; TRBD1 matches at 8 bases. V shed 6 bases, J shed 1 base, and the junction held 11 bases outside the gene matches. CDR3 length: 16 residues. Germline V gives CDR1 LNHDA, CDR2 SQIVND (reference sequence). The CDR3 spells CASRRHLQGGSYEQYF. The CDR3 nucleotides are TGTGCCAGTAGACGGCACTTACAGGGGGGATCCTACGAGCAGTACTTC.

This clone appeared a single time. The chain employs TRBV29-1 and TRBJ2-2; a possible D gene is TRBD2 (6 bases). Germline-derived CDR1 and CDR2 are SQVTM and ANQGSEA. This CDR3 is 13 amino acids long. V lost 6 bases and J lost 13, with 21 bases in between. The CDR3: CSVPRGTEDGLFF. DNA for the CDR3: TGCAGCGTCCCCCGGGGGACCGAGGATGGGCTGTTTTTT.

This chain uses TRBV28 with TRBJ1-5; D uncertain. The germline CDR1 and CDR2 sequences are MDHEN and SYDVKM. Trimming pared 7 bases from V and 6 bases from J, leaving 10 bases between. The CDR3 length is 12 residues. The CDR3 spells CASKKEIQPQHF. Here the CDR3 DNA reads TGTGCCAGCAAGAAGGAGATTCAGCCCCAGCATTTT.

The chain links TRBV19 to TRBJ2-1; 9 bases fit TRBD2. V lost 6 bases to trimming and J lost 3 bases; unmatched junction nucleotides: 9. From germline, CDR1 is LNHDA and CDR2 SQIVND (reference sequence). This CDR3 comprises 16 residues. In DNA, the CDR3 is TGTGCCAGTAGCCTAGCGGGGAGGGCCCTCTACAATGAGCAGTTCTTC. Translated: CASSLAGRALYNEQFF.